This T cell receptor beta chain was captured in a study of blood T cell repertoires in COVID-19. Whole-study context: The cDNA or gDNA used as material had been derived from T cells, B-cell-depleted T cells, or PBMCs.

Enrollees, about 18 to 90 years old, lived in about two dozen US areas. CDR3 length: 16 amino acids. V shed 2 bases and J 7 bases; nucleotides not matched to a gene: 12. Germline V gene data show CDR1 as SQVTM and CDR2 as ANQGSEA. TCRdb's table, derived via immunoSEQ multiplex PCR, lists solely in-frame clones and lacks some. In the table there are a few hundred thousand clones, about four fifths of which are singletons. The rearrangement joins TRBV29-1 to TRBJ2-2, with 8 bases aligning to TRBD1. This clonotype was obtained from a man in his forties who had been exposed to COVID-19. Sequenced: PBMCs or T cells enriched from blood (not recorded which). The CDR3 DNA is TGCAGCGTTGAAAGGTTAGGAGGACAGGGCTTCGGGGAGCTGTTTTTT. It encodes CSVERLGGQGFGELFF.